What follows describes a single TCR beta chain. Sample time point: patch test 1, 2 weeks after DPC sensitization. The treatment here: therapeutic diphenylcyclopropenone sensitization with weekly scalp DPC. Sequencing started from total RNA isolated from unfractionated whole blood. The sample is drawn from a study of human T cells and chemical hapten exposure. Each CDR3 protein is one row after TCRdb ran MiXCR on the RACE reads. This table has some 110,000 distinct CDR3 sequences, roughly an eighth appearing once. Germline V gene sequence: CDR1 MGHRA, CDR2 YSYEKL. V was pared by 3 bases and J by 4 bases, with 12 bases between. This CDR3 region has 14 residues.

The receptor comes from a woman aged 45-59 years with alopecia areata. Some clones in this sample may be carry-over from other donors' samples. The sample consisted of whole blood, taken in connection with sensitization to the hapten diphenylcyclopropenone (DPC). V gene TRBV4-1 combines with J gene TRBJ1-2; unclear D gene. CDR3 residues: CASSHIADVYGYTF. The CDR3 coding sequence is TGCGCCAGCAGCCATATAGCTGATGTCTATGGCTACACCTTC.